This entry features one TCR beta chain sequence. Libraries were prepared by immunoSEQ multiplex PCR; TCRdb keeps only in-frame clonotypes and omits some of them. This table has about 4,200 clones, 89% appearing once. The source of the sample is a study of somatic mutations in cytotoxic T cells in rheumatoid arthritis. This clonotype was obtained from a woman in her 70s with rheumatoid arthritis. The sequenced material came from CD8+ T cells sorted from blood.

The CDR3 sequence is CASSPAGNSYNEQFF. CDR3 coding DNA: TGTGCCAGCAGCCCCGCGGGGAACTCCTACAATGAGCAGTTCTTC. The chain is built from TRBV6-5 and TRBJ2-1; tentative D call: TRBD2 (6 bases). The CDR3 has 15 amino acids. CDR1 MNHEY and CDR2 SVGAGI come from the germline V gene. V was trimmed by 6 bases and J by 0 bases, leaving 12 bases between them.